This T cell receptor (beta chain) emerged from a study of molecular identifiers for immune sequencing clone quantification. Turning to the study itself: The replicate experiment used RNA from approximately 20,000 or 100,000 naive CD8 cells. This RNA was split into five aliquots, and four of them were sequenced. Overall study findings and caveats: Naive cells had under 1% of molecules in clones above 20 RNA copies, effectors over 99%.

Libraries for naive CD8 T cells, which were made from roughly 21,000 to 960,000 sorted cells, drew on 10%, 30% or 50% of the RNA. The CDR3 has 13 residues. Germline values: CDR1 LNHNV, CDR2 YYDKDF (reference sequence). The V gene lost 6 bases and the J gene lost 3 bases, with 11 bases spanning the gap. Remarks on this clonotype: Its antigen is as yet unknown.

Previously described methods and listed TCR primers were used for bulk TCR libraries. TCRdb reprocessed the PCR reads with MiXCR, giving one entry per CDR3 protein. Of more than 450,000 distinct CDR3 sequences detected, about 26% appear once; the ten largest clones hold about 0.75%. V usage is TRBV15 and J usage is TRBJ1-1; D is undetermined. This clonotype originated in a human donor in good health. Some libraries in this study had Jurkat cell RNA spiked in. The specimen sequenced was naive CD8+ T cells from blood, with Jurkat cell RNA spiked in. Subset here: FACS-sorted CD8+CD4-CCR7+CD45RA+ naive T cells. CDR3 DNA sequence: TGTGCCACCAGTCCTGACGGCCACACTGAAGCTTTCTTT. Its protein product is CATSPDGHTEAFF.